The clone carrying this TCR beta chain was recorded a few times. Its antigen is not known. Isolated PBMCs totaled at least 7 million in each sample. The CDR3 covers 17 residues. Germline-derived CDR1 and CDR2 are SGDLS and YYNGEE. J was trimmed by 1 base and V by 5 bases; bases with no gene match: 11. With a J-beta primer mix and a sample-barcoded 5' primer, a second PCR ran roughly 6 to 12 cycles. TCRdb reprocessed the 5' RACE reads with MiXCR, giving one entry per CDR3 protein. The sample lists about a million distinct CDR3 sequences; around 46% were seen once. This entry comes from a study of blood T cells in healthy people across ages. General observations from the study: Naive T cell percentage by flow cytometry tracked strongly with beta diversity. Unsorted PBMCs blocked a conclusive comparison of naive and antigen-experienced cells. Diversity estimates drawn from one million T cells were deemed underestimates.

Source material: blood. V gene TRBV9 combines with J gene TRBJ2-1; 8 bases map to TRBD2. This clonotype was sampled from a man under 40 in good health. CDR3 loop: CASSRRGGHDSYNEQFF. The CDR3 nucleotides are TGTGCCAGCAGTAGACGGGGGGGGCACGATTCCTACAATGAGCAGTTCTTC.